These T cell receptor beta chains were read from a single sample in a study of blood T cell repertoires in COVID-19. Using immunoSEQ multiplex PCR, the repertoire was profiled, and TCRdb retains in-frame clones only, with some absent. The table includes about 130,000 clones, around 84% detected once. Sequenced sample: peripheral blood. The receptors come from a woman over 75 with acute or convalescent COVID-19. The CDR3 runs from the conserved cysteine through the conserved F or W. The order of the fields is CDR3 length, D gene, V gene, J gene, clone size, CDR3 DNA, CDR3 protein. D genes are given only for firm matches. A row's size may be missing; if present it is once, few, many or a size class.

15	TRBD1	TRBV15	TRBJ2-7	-	TGTGCCACCAGCAGAGGACAGGGGATTACCTACGAGCAGTACTTC	CATSRGQGITYEQYF
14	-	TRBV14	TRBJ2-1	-	TGTGCCAGCAGCCGCAAAAGTCAGGGGCCTTGGCAGTTCTTC	CASSRKSQGPWQFF
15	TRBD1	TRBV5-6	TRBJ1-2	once	TGTGCCAGCAGCTTTGCGGGGACAGGGCTCATGGTAGGGGCCTTC	CASSFAGTGLMVGAF
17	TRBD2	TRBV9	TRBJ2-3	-	TGTGCCAGCAGCGTCGAGACTAGCGGGGCACTCACAGATACGCAGTATTTT	CASSVETSGALTDTQYF
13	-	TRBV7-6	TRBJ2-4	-	TGTGCCAGCAGCCCGGGAGCCAAAAACATTCAGTACTTC	CASSPGAKNIQYF
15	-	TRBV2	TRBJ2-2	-	TGTGCCAGCAGTGAGCTGGCGGGTCGCACCGGGGAGCTGTTTTTT	CASSELAGRTGELFF
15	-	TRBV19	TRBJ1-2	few	TGTGCCAGTAGTACCCCGGGACACCGAAACTATGGCTACACCTTC	CASSTPGHRNYGYTF
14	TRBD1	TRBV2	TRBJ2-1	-	TGTGCCCTCACAGGGGGGCTTAGAGGCAATGAGCAGTTCTTC	CALTGGLRGNEQFF
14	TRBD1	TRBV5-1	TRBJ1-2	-	TGCGCCAGCAGCCGGACAGGGAAAAACTATGGCTACACCTTC	CASSRTGKNYGYTF
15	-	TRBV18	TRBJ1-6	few	TGTGCCAGCTCACCACCGTGGCAGAGGAATTCACCCCTCCACTTT	CASSPPWQRNSPLHF
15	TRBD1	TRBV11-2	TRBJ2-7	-	TGTGCCAGCAGCTTAGATAGCCAGGGGGCGGGAGAGCAGTACTTC	CASSLDSQGAGEQYF
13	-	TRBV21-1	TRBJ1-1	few	TGTGCCAGCAGCAAACAGGGGTGGGGTGAAGCTTTCTTT	CASSKQGWGEAFF
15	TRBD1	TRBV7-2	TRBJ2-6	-	TGTGCCAGCAGCTCAGGGGGCGCTGGGGCCAACGTCCTGACTTTC	CASSSGGAGANVLTF
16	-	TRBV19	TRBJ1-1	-	TGTGCCAGTACTCCAACGTCGGGAGGGGGTTCCACTGAAGCTTTCTTT	CASTPTSGGGSTEAFF
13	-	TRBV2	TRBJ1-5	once	TGTGCCAGCAGTGAGTTCAATAATCAGCCCCAGCATTTT	CASSEFNNQPQHF
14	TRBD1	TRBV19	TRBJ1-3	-	TGTGCCACACAACAGGGGGACTCTGGAAACACCATATATTTT	CATQQGDSGNTIYF
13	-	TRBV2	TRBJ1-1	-	TGTGCCAGCAGCCGGACACTAAACACTGAAGCTTTCTTT	CASSRTLNTEAFF
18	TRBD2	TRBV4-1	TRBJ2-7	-	TGCGCCAGCAGCCAGGACCCGACTAGCGGGACGAAACCCTACGAGCAGTACTTC	CASSQDPTSGTKPYEQYF
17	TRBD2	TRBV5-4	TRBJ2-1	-	TGTGCCAGCAGCTTGGGAACTAGCGGGGGCCCCCAGGGTGAGCAGTTCTTC	CASSLGTSGGPQGEQFF
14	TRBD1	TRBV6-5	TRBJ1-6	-	TGTGCCAGCAGACCAACAGGGGGCCGTTCACCCCTCCACTTT	CASRPTGGRSPLHF
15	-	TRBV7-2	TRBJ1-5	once	TGTGCCAGCAGCTTGGACCAGGGGCCCAGCCAGCCCCAGCATTTT	CASSLDQGPSQPQHF
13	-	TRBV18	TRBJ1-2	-	TGTGCCAGCTCACCGCCGGCCGCGGATGGCTACACCTTC	CASSPPAADGYTF
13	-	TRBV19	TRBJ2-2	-	TGTGCCAGTAGTATCCCGACTCCCGGGGAGCTGTTTTTT	CASSIPTPGELFF
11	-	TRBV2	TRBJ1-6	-	TGTGCCAGCAAGCTGAATTCACCCCTCCACTTT	CASKLNSPLHF
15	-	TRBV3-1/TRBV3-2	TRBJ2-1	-	TGTGCCAGCAGCCAAGATCTGGTAGCGGACAATGAGCAGTTCTTC	CASSQDLVADNEQFF
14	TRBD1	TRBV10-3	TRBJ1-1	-	TGTGCCATCAGGGGGACAGGTCCGAACACTGAAGCTTTCTTT	CAIRGTGPNTEAFF
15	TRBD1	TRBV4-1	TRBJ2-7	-	TGCGCCAGCAGCCGGCTGACAGGGAGCTCCTACGAGCAGTACTTC	CASSRLTGSSYEQYF
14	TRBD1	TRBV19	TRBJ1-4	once	TGTGCCAGTAGCACCACAGGGGGAGCTGAAAAACTGTTTTTT	CASSTTGGAEKLFF
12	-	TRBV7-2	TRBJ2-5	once	TGTGCCAGCACGGGGGGCGGAGAGACCCAGTACTTC	CASTGGGETQYF
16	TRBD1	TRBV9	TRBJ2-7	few	TGTGCCAGCAGCGTAGGATCCCGGGACAGGGGCCACGAGCAGTACTTC	CASSVGSRDRGHEQYF
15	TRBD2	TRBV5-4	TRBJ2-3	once	TGTGCCAGCAGCTTTAGCGGGAGTAGGGCAGATACGCAGTATTTT	CASSFSGSRADTQYF
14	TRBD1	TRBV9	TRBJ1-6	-	TGTGCCAGCAGCGCGGGACAGACTAATTCACCCCTCCACTTT	CASSAGQTNSPLHF
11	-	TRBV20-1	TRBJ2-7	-	TGCAGTGCCCGGGACACCTACGAGCAGTACTTC	CSARDTYEQYF
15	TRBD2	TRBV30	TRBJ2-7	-	TGTGCCTGGAGTGTAAGGACTAGCGGCACCTACGAGCAGTACTTC	CAWSVRTSGTYEQYF
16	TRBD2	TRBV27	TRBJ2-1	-	TGTGCCAGCAGTTCCCTAAAGACTAGCGGATACAATGAGCAGTTCTTC	CASSSLKTSGYNEQFF
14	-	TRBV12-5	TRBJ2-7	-	TGTGCTAGTGGAACCGAAGGGAGCTCCTACGAGCAGTACTTC	CASGTEGSSYEQYF
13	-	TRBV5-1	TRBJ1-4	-	TGCGCCAGCAGGGGGTCAGGGGCTGAAAAACTGTTTTTT	CASRGSGAEKLFF
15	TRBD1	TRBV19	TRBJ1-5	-	TGTGCCAGTAAGGACAGGGGGCCCCTTAATCAGCCCCAGCATTTT	CASKDRGPLNQPQHF
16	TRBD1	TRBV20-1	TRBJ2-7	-	TGCAGTGCTAGTGGGGCTCTGGCAGGGGGCTCCTACGAGCAGTACTTC	CSASGALAGGSYEQYF
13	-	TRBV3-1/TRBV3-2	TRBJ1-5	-	TGTGCCAGCAGCCAAGGTGACTCTCAGCCCCAGCATTTT	CASSQGDSQPQHF
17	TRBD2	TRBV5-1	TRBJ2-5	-	TGCGCCAGCAGCGGGCTAGCGGGAGGGACAACGCAAGAGACCCAGTACTTC	CASSGLAGGTTQETQYF
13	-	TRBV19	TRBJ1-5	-	TGTGCCAGTAGTATATCAGGGAATCAGCCCCAGCATTTT	CASSISGNQPQHF
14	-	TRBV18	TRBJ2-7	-	TGTGCCAGCTCACCAGGCCAGGCGATCTACGAGCAGTACTTC	CASSPGQAIYEQYF
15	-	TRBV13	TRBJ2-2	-	TGTGCCAGCAGCGCGGGACAGACCGTCGCCGGGGAGCTGTTTTTT	CASSAGQTVAGELFF
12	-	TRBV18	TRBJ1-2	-	TGTGCCACCGATGGACAGAACTATGGCTACACCTTC	CATDGQNYGYTF
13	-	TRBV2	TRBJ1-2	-	TGTGCCAGCAGTCGCGACAGCTACTATGGCTACACCTTC	CASSRDSYYGYTF
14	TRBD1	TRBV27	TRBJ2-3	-	TGTGCCAGCAGCGGGACAGGGGGCCAAGATACGCAGTATTTT	CASSGTGGQDTQYF
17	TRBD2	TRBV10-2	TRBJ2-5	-	TGCGCCACCGCGGGCGGGACTAGCGGGGTTCTTCAAGAGACCCAGTACTTC	CATAGGTSGVLQETQYF
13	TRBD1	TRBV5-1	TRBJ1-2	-	TGCGCCAGCAGCTTGGGACAGGGTGATGGCTACACCTTC	CASSLGQGDGYTF
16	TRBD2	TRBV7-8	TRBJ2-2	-	TGTGCCAGCAGCTCCTCAGCGGGGGGGCGTATCGGGGAGCTGTTTTTT	CASSSSAGGRIGELFF